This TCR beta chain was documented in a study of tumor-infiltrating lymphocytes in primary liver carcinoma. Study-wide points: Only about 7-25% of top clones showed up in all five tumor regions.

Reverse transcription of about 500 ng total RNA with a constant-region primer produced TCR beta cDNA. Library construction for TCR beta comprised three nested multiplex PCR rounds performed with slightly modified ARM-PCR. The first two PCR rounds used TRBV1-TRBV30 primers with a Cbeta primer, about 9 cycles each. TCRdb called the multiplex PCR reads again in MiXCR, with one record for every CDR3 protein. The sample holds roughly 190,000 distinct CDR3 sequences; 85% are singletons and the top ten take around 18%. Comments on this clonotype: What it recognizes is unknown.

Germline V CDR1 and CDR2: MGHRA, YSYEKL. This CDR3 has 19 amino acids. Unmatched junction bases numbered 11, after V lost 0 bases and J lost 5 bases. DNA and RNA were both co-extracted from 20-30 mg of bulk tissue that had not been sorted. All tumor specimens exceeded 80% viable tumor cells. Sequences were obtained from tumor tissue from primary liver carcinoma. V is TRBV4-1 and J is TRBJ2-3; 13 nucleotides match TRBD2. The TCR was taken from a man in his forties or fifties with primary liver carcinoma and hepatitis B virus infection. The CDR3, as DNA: TGCGCCAGCAGCCAAGAATGGACTAGCGGGAGTGTCAGAAAAGATACGCAGTATTTT. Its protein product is CASSQEWTSGSVRKDTQYF.